The source of this TCR beta chain is a study of control samples from healthy donors and cancer patients. Measured with immunoSEQ multiplex PCR; TCRdb has only the in-frame clones, and not every one. The sample yields some 140,000 clones, 75% to 90% seen once. V gave up 5 bases and J gave up 2 bases, with 17 bases separating them. Germline CDR1 reads SGHTA; CDR2 reads FQGNSA. The CDR3 length is 16 residues. The specimen sequenced was blood. This receptor was taken from a woman in her 30s in good health. The J gene is TRBJ2-3, the V gene TRBV7-2; D might be TRBD2 (6 bases). The chain's CDR3 is CASSLTSWGPTDTQYF. In DNA, the CDR3 is TGTGCCAGCAGCCTGACTAGTTGGGGTCCCACAGATACGCAGTATTTT.